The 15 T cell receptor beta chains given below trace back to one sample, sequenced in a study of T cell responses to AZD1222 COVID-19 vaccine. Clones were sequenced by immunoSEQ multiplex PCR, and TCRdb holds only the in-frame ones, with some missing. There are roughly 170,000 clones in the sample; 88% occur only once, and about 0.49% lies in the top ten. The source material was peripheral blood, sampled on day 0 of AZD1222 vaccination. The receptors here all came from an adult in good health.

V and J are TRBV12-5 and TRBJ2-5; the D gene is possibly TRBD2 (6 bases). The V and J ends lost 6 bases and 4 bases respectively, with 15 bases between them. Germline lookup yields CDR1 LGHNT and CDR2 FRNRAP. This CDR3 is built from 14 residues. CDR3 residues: CASGARRDGETQYF. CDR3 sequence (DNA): TGTGCTAGTGGGGCCCGGAGGGATGGAGAGACCCAGTACTTC.

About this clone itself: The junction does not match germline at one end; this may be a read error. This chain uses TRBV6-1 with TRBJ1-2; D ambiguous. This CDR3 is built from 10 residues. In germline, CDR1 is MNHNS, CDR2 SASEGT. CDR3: CASREVGYTF. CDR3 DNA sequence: TGTGCCAGCAGGGAAGTTGGGTACACCTTC.

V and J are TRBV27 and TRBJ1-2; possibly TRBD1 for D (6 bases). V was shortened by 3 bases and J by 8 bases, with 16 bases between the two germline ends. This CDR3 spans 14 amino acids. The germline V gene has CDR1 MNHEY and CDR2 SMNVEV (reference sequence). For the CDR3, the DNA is TGTGCCAGCAGTTTCCGTCCACAGGGCCAAGGCTACACCTTC. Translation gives CASSFRPQGQGYTF.

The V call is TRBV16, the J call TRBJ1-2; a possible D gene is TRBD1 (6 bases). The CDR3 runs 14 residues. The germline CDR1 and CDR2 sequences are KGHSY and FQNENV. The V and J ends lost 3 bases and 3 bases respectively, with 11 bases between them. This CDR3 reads CASSHRDKYYGYTF. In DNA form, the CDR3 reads TGTGCCAGCAGCCATCGGGACAAGTACTATGGCTACACCTTC.

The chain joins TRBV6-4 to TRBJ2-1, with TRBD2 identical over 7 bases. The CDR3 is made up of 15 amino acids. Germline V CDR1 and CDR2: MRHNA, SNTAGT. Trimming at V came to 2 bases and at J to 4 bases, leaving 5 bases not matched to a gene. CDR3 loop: CASSDGAGEYNEQFF. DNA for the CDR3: TGTGCCAGCAGTGACGGGGCGGGAGAATACAATGAGCAGTTCTTC.

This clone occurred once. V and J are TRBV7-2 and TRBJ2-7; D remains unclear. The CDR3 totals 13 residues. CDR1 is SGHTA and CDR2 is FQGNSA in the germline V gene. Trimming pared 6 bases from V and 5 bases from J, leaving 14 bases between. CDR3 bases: TGTGCCAGCAGGTCCTATCCAGGAGACGAGCAGTACTTC. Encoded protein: CASRSYPGDEQYF.

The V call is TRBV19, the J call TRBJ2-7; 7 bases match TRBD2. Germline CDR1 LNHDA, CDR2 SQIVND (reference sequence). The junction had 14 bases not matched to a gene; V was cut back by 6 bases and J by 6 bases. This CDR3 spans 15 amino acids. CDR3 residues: CASSLLATSQAEQYF. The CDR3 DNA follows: TGTGCCAGTAGCCTACTAGCGACTTCTCAGGCCGAGCAGTACTTC.

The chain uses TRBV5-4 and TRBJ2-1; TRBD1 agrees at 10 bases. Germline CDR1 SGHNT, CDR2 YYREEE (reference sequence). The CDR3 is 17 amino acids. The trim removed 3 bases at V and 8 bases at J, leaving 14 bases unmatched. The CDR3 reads CASSSPLRGQGLDEQFF. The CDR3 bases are TGTGCCAGCAGCTCCCCCCTTCGGGGACAGGGGCTTGATGAGCAGTTCTTC.

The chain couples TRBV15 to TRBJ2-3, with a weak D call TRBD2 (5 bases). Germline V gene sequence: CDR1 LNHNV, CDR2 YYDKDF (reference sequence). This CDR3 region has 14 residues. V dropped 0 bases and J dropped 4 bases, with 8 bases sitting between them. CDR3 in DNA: TGTGCCACCAGCAGAGATCGGACTTCAGATACGCAGTATTTT. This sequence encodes CATSRDRTSDTQYF. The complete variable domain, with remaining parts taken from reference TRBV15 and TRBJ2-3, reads DAMVIQNPRYQVTQFGKPVTLSCSQTLNHNVMYWYQQKSSQAPKLLFHYYDKDFNNEADTPDNFQSRRPNTSFCFLDIRSPGLGDTAMYLCATSRDRTSDTQYFGPGTRLTVL.

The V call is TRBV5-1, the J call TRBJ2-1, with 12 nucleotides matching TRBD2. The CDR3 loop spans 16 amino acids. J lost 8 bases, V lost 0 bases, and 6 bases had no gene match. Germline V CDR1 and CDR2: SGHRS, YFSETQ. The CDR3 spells CASSLDLLAGGYEQFF. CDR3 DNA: TGCGCCAGCAGCTTGGATTTACTAGCGGGAGGCTATGAGCAGTTCTTC.

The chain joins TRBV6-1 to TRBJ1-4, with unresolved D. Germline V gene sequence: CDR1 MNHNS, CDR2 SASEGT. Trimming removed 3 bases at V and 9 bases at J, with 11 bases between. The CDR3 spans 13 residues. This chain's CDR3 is CASSEGYKQKLFF. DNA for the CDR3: TGTGCCAGCAGTGAGGGGTATAAGCAAAAACTGTTTTTT.

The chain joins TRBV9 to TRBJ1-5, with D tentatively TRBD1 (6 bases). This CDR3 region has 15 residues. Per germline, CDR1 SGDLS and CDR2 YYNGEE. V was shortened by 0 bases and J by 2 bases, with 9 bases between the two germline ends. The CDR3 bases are TGTGCCAGCAGCGTAGAGGCAGGGGGCAATCAGCCCCAGCATTTT. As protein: CASSVEAGGNQPQHF.

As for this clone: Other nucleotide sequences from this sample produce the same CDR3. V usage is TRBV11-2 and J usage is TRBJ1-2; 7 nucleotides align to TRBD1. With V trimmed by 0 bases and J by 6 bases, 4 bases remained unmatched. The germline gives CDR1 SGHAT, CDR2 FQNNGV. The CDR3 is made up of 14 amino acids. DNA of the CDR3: TGTGCCAGCAGCTTAGATTTAGGGGGCAATGGCTACACCTTC. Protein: CASSLDLGGNGYTF.

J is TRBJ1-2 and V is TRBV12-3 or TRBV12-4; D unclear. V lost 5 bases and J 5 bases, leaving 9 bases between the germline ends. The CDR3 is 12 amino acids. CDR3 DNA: TGTGCCAGCAGTCTCTCGTCGTATGGCTACACCTTC. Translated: CASSLSSYGYTF.

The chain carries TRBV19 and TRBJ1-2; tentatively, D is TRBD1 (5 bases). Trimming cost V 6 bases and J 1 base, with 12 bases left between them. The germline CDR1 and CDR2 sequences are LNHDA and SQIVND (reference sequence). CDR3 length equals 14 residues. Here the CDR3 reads CASSGDRNNYGYTF. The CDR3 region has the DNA TGTGCCAGTAGCGGGGACCGAAATAACTATGGCTACACCTTC.